This note documents a single TCR beta chain sequence. The antigen is unknown. Generated by immunoSEQ multiplex PCR, the TCRdb table keeps only in-frame clones and is missing some. The sample has fewer than 150,000 clones; 93% are singletons. These data belong to a study of T cell responses to AZD1222 COVID-19 vaccine. Whole-study findings and limits: The reported proportion of spike-specific TCRs targeting unmutated variant regions was nearly half. Spike-wide coverage was observed for vaccine-associated CD4 TCRs, with dominant responses at 160-218 and 743-854. Donors skewed white British and female; clonal diversity was possibly underestimated.

Losses at the gene ends were 4 bases for V and 4 bases for J; bases not matched to a gene: 7. Germline V gene lookup returns CDR1 ENHRY and CDR2 SYGVKD. The CDR3 covers 14 residues. The receptor comes from an adult in good health. The rearrangement joins TRBV10-3 to TRBJ2-7; 7 positions agree with TRBD1. The sequencing used peripheral blood, collected on day 0 of AZD1222 vaccination. The CDR3 coding sequence is TGTGCCATCAGTGCACAGGGGTCGTTTTACGAGCAGTACTTC. It is translated as CAISAQGSFYEQYF.